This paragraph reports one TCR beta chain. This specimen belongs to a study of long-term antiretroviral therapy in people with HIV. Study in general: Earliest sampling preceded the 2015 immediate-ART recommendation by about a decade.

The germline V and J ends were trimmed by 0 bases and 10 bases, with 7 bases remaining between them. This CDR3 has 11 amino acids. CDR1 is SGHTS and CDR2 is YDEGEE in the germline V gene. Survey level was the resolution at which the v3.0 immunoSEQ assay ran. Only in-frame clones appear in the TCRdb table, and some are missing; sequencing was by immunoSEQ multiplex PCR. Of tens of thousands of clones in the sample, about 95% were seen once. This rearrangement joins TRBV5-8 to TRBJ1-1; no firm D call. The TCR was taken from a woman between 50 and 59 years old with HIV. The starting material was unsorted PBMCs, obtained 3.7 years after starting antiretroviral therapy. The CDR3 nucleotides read TGTGCCAGCAGCTTGGAGAGTGGAGCTTTCTTT. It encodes CASSLESGAFF.